The rows below give T cell receptor beta chains drawn from one sample of a study of T cell repertoires in cytomegalovirus infection. One entry per CDR3 protein results from TCRdb running MiXCR on the reads. The table lists roughly 320,000 distinct CDR3 sequences, approximately 8.9% of them singletons. The source material was PBMCs. These receptors all come from a human donor in good health (CMV status not recorded). Some clones in this sample may be carry-over from other donors' samples. Both conserved end residues are part of each CDR3. The order of the fields is V gene, clone size, J gene, D gene, CDR3 protein, CDR3 DNA. A D gene is named only where the DNA matches it firmly. Expanded clones are given a class, and other clones once, few, many or no size at all.

>TRBV6-6|many|TRBJ2-1|TRBD2
CASIFSGGTYNEQFF
TGTGCCAGCATTTTTAGCGGGGGCACCTACAATGAGCAGTTCTTC
>TRBV4-2|many|TRBJ1-1|TRBD1
CASSHVDRVYGYTEAFF
TGTGCCAGCAGCCATGTCGACAGGGTATATGGGTACACTGAAGCTTTCTTT
>TRBV24-1|many|TRBJ2-2|TRBD1
CATSDGQANTGELFF
TGTGCCACCAGTGATGGACAGGCGAACACCGGGGAGCTGTTTTTT
>TRBV7-2|many|TRBJ2-1|NA
CASSSAGGNEQFF
TGTGCCAGCAGCTCCGCCGGGGGAAATGAGCAGTTCTTC
>TRBV11-2|many|TRBJ2-4|TRBD2
CASSPGTSGGVAKNIQYF
TGTGCCAGCAGCCCTGGGACTAGCGGGGGGGTAGCCAAAAACATTCAGTACTTC
>TRBV7-2|many|TRBJ2-1|NA
CASSLFYNEQFF
TGTGCCAGCAGCCTCTTCTACAATGAGCAGTTCTTC
>TRBV28|few|TRBJ1-1|TRBD1
CASSLLRGPLNTEAFF
TGTGCCAGCAGTTTACTAAGGGGGCCCCTAAACACTGAAGCTTTCTTT
>TRBV10-3|many|TRBJ2-1|TRBD1
CAISAPGQGSYNEQFF
TGTGCCATCAGTGCACCGGGACAGGGGTCCTACAATGAGCAGTTCTTC
>TRBV7-9|NA|TRBJ2-5|TRBD1
CASSLDRVLETQYF
TGTGCCAGCAGCCTGGACAGGGTGTTGGAGACCCAGTACTTC
>TRBV18|few|TRBJ2-3|NA
CASSPRTVKLKTSTDTQYF
TGTGCCAGCTCACCCCGCACAGTCAAACTCAAAACCTCCACAGATACGCAGTATTTT
>TRBV6-2/TRBV6-3|many|TRBJ2-5|TRBD1
CASSYSDRTGRETQYF
TGTGCCAGCAGTTACTCGGACAGGACCGGCAGAGAGACCCAGTACTTC
>TRBV7-6|many|TRBJ2-1|TRBD1
CASSTIRDRGKIREFF
TGTGCCAGCAGCACAATCCGGGACAGGGGGAAAATTAGGGAGTTCTTC
>TRBV20-1|many|TRBJ2-3|TRBD2
CSATSGGNTDTQYF
TGCAGTGCCACGAGCGGGGGAAACACAGATACGCAGTATTTT
>TRBV28|few|TRBJ1-1|NA
CASNQGSNTEAFF
TGTGCCAGCAATCAGGGGTCTAACACTGAAGCTTTCTTT
>TRBV4-3|many|TRBJ2-1|TRBD2
CASSQDRLAGNNEQFF
TGCGCCAGCAGCCAAGATAGACTAGCGGGGAACAATGAGCAGTTCTTC
>TRBV14|NA|TRBJ2-3|NA
CASSQGPDTQYF
TGTGCCAGCAGCCAAGGCCCAGATACGCAGTATTTT
>TRBV2|many|TRBJ2-1|TRBD1
CASTKDRGNEQFF
TGTGCCAGCACCAAGGACAGGGGCAATGAGCAGTTCTTC
>TRBV23-1|few|TRBJ2-1|TRBD1
CASSLQRQGGLDNEQFF
TGCGCCAGCAGCCTCCAGCGACAGGGGGGTTTAGACAATGAGCAGTTCTTC
>TRBV28|NA|TRBJ1-2|TRBD1
CASSSARDRVRVIGYTF
TGTGCCAGCAGTTCGGCACGGGACAGGGTGAGGGTTATTGGCTACACCTTC
>TRBV29-1|many|TRBJ2-4|NA
CSVEPQAGAKNIQYF
TGCAGCGTTGAACCACAAGCGGGAGCCAAAAACATTCAGTACTTC
>TRBV10-3|many|TRBJ1-5|TRBD1
CAISSGTGRGGNQPQHF
TGTGCCATCAGCTCTGGGACAGGGAGAGGCGGCAATCAGCCCCAGCATTTT
>TRBV20-1|few|TRBJ2-7|TRBD1
CSARAFRAGTGHLRLYEQYF
TGCAGTGCTAGAGCATTCAGAGCAGGGACAGGGCACCTCCGCCTCTACGAGCAGTACTTC
>TRBV20-1|many|TRBJ1-5|NA
CSARNRWSNQPQHF
TGCAGTGCTAGAAACAGGTGGAGCAATCAGCCCCAGCATTTT
>TRBV18|many|TRBJ1-4|NA
CASPPSGFHEKLFF
TGTGCCAGCCCCCCCTCGGGATTCCATGAAAAACTGTTTTTT
>TRBV6-5|few|TRBJ2-4|NA
CASSYSESGSRDIQYF
TGTGCCAGCAGTTACTCGGAATCAGGGTCCAGGGACATTCAGTACTTC
>TRBV3-1|many|TRBJ2-1|NA
CASSQAGFYNEQFF
TGTGCCAGCAGCCAAGCGGGGTTCTACAATGAGCAGTTCTTC
>TRBV7-2|many|TRBJ2-1|NA
CASSSPGTLSGEQFF
TGTGCCAGCAGCTCCCCCGGGACCCTCTCGGGTGAGCAGTTCTTC
>TRBV7-3|many|TRBJ2-1|NA
CASSPGPSNEQFF
TGTGCCAGCAGCCCCGGACCGTCCAATGAGCAGTTCTTC
>TRBV7-6|many|TRBJ2-2|TRBD2
CASSLSGTNTGELFF
TGTGCCAGCAGCTTAAGCGGGACGAACACCGGGGAGCTGTTTTTT
>TRBV6-4|many|TRBJ2-1|NA
CASPSTILMTEQFF
TGTGCCAGTCCCTCGACTATCTTAATGACTGAGCAGTTCTTC
>TRBV14|many|TRBJ1-1|NA
CASSQSGNTEAFF
TGTGCCAGCAGCCAATCGGGGAACACTGAAGCTTTCTTT
>TRBV20-1|few|TRBJ1-2|TRBD1
CSAQTGKRFYGYTF
TGCAGTGCTCAGACAGGGAAGAGGTTCTATGGCTACACCTTC
>TRBV20-1|many|TRBJ2-7|TRBD2
CSASRGLAGYEQYF
TGCAGTGCTTCCCGGGGACTAGCAGGGTACGAGCAGTACTTC
>TRBV2|few|TRBJ2-2|NA
CASSLWGPNTGELFF
TGTGCCAGCAGTCTATGGGGGCCGAACACCGGGGAGCTGTTTTTT
>TRBV12-3/TRBV12-4|many|TRBJ2-4|NA
CASSLALGGSFKNIQYF
TGTGCCAGCAGTTTAGCGCTAGGAGGCAGCTTCAAAAACATTCAGTACTTC
>TRBV7-2|many|TRBJ2-5|TRBD2
CASSFGTSKGGTQYF
TGTGCCAGCAGCTTCGGGACTAGCAAAGGGGGGACCCAGTACTTC
>TRBV7-9|many|TRBJ1-2|NA
CASSLGQASLGYTF
TGTGCCAGCAGCTTAGGACAGGCTTCTCTTGGCTACACCTTC
>TRBV23-1|many|TRBJ1-5|TRBD1
CASSQLGTGAFYDPNQPQHF
TGCGCCAGCAGTCAATTGGGGACAGGAGCCTTCTATGACCCAAATCAGCCCCAGCATTTT
>TRBV6-1|many|TRBJ2-1|TRBD1
CASSEGTGGRNEQFF
TGTGCCAGCAGTGAAGGGACAGGGGGGCGGAATGAGCAGTTCTTC
>TRBV20-1|few|TRBJ1-1|TRBD1
CSAQQGARDTEAFF
TGCAGTGCTCAACAGGGGGCGCGGGACACTGAAGCTTTCTTT
>TRBV10-3|few|TRBJ1-1|NA
CAISVGANTEAFF
TGTGCCATCAGTGTGGGAGCGAACACTGAAGCTTTCTTT
>TRBV20-1|NA|TRBJ2-3|NA
CSAIPRRGRGDTQYF
TGCAGTGCTATCCCCAGGAGGGGGAGGGGAGATACGCAGTATTTT
>TRBV20-1|many|TRBJ2-3|TRBD2
CSATRLAGGTDTQYF
TGCAGTGCTACCAGACTAGCGGGGGGTACAGATACGCAGTATTTT
>TRBV7-2|many|TRBJ2-1|NA
CASSLGLSSDEQFF
TGTGCCAGCAGCTTAGGCCTCTCCTCCGATGAGCAGTTCTTC
>TRBV5-4|few|TRBJ1-4|NA
CASSIDTSRRKLFF
TGTGCCAGCAGCATAGACACCTCACGGCGAAAACTGTTTTTT
>TRBV6-1|many|TRBJ2-3|NA
CASNSLGSTDTQYF
TGTGCCAGCAATAGTTTGGGAAGCACAGATACGCAGTATTTT
>TRBV9|many|TRBJ2-5|NA
CASSVAKEETQYF
TGTGCCAGCAGCGTAGCGAAGGAAGAGACCCAGTACTTC
>TRBV7-2|many|TRBJ1-5|NA
CASSWGGYQPQHF
TGTGCCAGCAGCTGGGGGGGGTATCAGCCCCAGCATTTT
>TRBV2|few|TRBJ2-3|NA
CASSVEGTSTDTQYF
TGTGCCAGCAGTGTGGAGGGGACTAGCACAGATACGCAGTATTTT
>TRBV20-1|few|TRBJ1-1|NA
CSAPDKNTEAFF
TGCAGTGCTCCGGACAAGAACACTGAAGCTTTCTTT
>TRBV29-1|few|TRBJ2-3|TRBD2
CSVPGTRSPDTQYF
TGCAGCGTTCCCGGGACTAGGAGTCCAGATACGCAGTATTTT
>TRBV10-3|many|TRBJ2-5|NA
CAISPRGRETQYF
TGTGCCATCAGCCCCAGAGGCCGAGAGACCCAGTACTTC
>TRBV28|many|TRBJ1-2|TRBD1
CASSTAGQGVWGYTF
TGTGCCAGCAGTACCGCGGGACAGGGCGTCTGGGGCTACACCTTC
>TRBV28|many|TRBJ2-2|NA
CASRPRDRFPGELFF
TGTGCCAGCAGACCTCGAGACAGATTTCCCGGGGAGCTGTTTTTT
>TRBV19|few|TRBJ1-2|TRBD1
CASSLTGLNYGYTF
TGTGCCAGTAGTTTGACAGGGTTGAACTATGGCTACACCTTC
>TRBV12-3/TRBV12-4|many|TRBJ1-1|TRBD1
CASSRQGMKAFF
TGTGCCAGCAGCCGACAGGGGATGAAAGCTTTCTTT
>TRBV28|few|TRBJ1-4|NA
CASSLVSTGTKLFF
TGTGCCAGCAGTTTAGTTAGTACCGGGACTAAACTGTTTTTT
>TRBV7-6|many|TRBJ2-1|NA
CASSFFGNEQFF
TGTGCCAGCAGCTTCTTTGGGAATGAGCAGTTCTTC